This T cell receptor beta chain was found in a study of shared clonotypes between healthy human individuals. This clone has a single count. What it binds is unknown. The germline V gene has CDR1 KGHSH and CDR2 LQKENI. V shed 4 bases and J 6 bases; nucleotides not matched to a gene: 23. The CDR3 is made up of 19 amino acids. Overall study findings and caveats: Naive subsets generally exceeded memory subsets in estimated richness.

This table comes from immunoSEQ multiplex PCR, and its TCRdb copy is limited to in-frame clones, with some not included. The sample lists approximately 2.1 million clones; 90% to 95% were seen once. V and J are TRBV18 and TRBJ2-7, with 8 bases lining up with TRBD2. Material: naive CD4+ T cells from PBMCs. As for subset: CD45RA+ positively selected. This clonotype originated in a man between 18 and 29 years old in good health. Some clones in this sample may be carry-over from other donors' samples. CDR3 amino acids: CASSLMTGKGSGGPVEQYF. DNA for the CDR3: TGTGCCAGCTCACTCATGACAGGAAAAGGGTCGGGAGGGCCGGTCGAGCAGTACTTC.